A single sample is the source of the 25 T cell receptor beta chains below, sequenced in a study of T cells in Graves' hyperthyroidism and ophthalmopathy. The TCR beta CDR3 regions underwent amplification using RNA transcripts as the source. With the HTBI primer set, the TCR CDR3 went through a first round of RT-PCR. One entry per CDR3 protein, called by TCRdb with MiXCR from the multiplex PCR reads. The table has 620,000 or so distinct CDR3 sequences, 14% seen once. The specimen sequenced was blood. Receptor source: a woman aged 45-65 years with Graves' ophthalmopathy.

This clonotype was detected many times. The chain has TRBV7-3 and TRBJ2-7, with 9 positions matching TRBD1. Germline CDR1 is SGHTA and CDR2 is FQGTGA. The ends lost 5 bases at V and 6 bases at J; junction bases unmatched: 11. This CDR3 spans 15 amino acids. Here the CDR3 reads CASSPGQGKGGEQYF. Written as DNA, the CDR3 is TGTGCCAGCAGCCCCGGACAGGGGAAAGGAGGCGAGCAGTACTTC.

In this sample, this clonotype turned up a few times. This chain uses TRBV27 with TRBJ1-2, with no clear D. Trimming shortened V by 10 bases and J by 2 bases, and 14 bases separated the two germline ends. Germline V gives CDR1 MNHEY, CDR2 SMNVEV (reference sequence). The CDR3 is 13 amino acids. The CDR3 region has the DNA TGTGCCACCCGAGTCGGCTTGAACTATGGCTACACCTTC. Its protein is CATRVGLNYGYTF.

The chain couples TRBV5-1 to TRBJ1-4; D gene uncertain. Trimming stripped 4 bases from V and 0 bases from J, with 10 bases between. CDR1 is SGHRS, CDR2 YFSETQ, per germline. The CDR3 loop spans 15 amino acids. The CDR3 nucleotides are TGCGCCAGCAGCGTCAACACTGCAACTAATGAAAAACTGTTTTTT. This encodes CASSVNTATNEKLFF.

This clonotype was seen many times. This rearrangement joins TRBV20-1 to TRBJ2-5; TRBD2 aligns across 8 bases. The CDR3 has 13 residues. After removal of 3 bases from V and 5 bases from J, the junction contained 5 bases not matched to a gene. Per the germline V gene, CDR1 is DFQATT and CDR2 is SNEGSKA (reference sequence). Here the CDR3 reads CSASGRAGETQYF. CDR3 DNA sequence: TGCAGTGCTAGCGGGAGGGCCGGCGAGACCCAGTACTTC.

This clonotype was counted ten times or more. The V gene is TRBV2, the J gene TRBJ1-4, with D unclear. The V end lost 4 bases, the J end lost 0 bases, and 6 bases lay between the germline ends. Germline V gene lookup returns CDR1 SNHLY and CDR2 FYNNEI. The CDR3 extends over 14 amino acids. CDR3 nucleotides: TGTGCCAGCAGTGTCAGCGCAACTAATGAAAAACTGTTTTTT. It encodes CASSVSATNEKLFF.

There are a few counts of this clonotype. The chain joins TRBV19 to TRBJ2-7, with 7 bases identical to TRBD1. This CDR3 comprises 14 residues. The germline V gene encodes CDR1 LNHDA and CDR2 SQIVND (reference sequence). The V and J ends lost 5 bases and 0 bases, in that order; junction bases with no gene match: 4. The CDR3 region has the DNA TGTGCCAGTAGTGGCAGGGGGTTCTCCTACGAGCAGTACTTC. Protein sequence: CASSGRGFSYEQYF.

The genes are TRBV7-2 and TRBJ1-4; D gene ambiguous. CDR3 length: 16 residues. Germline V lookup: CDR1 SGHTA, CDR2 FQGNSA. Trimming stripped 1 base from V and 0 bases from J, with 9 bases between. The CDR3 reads CASSLGRIATNEKLFF. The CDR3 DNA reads TGTGCCAGCAGCTTAGGGCGGATTGCAACTAATGAAAAACTGTTTTTT. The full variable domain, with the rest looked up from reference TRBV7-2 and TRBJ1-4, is GAGVSQSPSNKVTEKGKDVELRCDPISGHTALYWYRQSLGQGLEFLIYFQGNSAPDKSGLPSDRFSAERTGGSVSTLTIQRTQQEDSAVYLCASSLGRIATNEKLFFGSGTQLSVL.

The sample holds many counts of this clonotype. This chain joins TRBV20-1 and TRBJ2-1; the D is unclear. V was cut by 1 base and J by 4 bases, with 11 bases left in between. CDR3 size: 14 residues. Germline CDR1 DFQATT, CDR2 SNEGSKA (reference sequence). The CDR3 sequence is CSARGPIGYNEQFF. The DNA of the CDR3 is TGCAGTGCTAGAGGACCTATAGGTTACAATGAGCAGTTCTTC.

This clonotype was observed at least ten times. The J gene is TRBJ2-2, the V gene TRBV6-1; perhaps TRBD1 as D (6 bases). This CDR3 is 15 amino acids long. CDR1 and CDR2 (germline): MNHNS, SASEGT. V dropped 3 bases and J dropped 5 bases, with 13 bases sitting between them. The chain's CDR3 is CASSEKQGWTGELFF. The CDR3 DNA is TGTGCCAGCAGTGAGAAACAGGGATGGACCGGGGAGCTGTTTTTT.

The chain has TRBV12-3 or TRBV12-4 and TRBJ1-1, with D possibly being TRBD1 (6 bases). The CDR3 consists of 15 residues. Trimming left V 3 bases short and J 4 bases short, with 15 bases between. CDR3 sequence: CASSFRGAGITEAFF. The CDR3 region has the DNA TGTGCCAGCAGTTTTCGGGGGGCGGGAATCACTGAAGCTTTCTTT.

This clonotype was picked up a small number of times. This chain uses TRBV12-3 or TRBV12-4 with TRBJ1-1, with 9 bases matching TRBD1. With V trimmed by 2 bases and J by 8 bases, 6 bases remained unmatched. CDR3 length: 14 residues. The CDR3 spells CASSLTGQGAEAFF. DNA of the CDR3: TGTGCCAGCAGTTTAACGGGACAGGGCGCCGAAGCTTTCTTT.

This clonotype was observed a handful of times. In DNA form, the CDR3 reads TGCAGCGTTGATCCGGGACAGGGGGCCTACAATGAGCAGTTCTTC. Amino acid sequence: CSVDPGQGAYNEQFF. The genes are TRBV29-1 and TRBJ2-1, with 11 bases lining up with TRBD1. Germline V gives CDR1 SQVTM, CDR2 ANQGSEA. The CDR3 spans 15 residues. J was trimmed by 2 bases and V by 3 bases; bases with no gene match: 3.

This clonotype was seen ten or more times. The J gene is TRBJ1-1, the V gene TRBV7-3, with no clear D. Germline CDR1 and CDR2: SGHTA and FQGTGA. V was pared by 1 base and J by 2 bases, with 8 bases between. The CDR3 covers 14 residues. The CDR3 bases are TGTGCCAGCAGCTTAATGCCATATAACACTGAAGCTTTCTTT. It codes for CASSLMPYNTEAFF.

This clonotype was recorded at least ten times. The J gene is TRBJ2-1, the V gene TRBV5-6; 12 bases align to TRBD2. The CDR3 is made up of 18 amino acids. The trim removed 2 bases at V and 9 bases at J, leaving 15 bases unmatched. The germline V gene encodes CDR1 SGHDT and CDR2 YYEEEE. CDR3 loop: CASSLSTSGSGRVGEQFF. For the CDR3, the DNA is TGTGCCAGCAGCTTATCGACTAGCGGGAGTGGGCGTGTTGGTGAGCAGTTCTTC.

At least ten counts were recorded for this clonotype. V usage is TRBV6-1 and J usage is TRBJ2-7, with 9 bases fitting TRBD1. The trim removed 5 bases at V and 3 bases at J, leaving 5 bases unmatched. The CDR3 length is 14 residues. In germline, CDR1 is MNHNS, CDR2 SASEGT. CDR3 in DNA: TGTGCCAGCAGTCCACAGGGGGCTGACTACGAGCAGTACTTC. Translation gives CASSPQGADYEQYF.

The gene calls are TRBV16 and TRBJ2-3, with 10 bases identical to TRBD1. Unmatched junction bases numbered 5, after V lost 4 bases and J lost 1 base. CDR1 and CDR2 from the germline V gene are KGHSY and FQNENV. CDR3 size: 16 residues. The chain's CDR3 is CASSRAGTGGTDTQYF. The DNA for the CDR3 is TGTGCCAGCAGCCGCGCCGGGACAGGGGGCACAGATACGCAGTATTTT.

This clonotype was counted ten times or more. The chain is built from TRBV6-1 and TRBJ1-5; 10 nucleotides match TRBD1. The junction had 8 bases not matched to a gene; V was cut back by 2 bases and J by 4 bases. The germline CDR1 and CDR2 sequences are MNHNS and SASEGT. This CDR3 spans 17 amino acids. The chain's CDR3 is CASSEFLTGGRNQPQHF. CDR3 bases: TGTGCCAGCAGTGAATTTTTGACAGGGGGCCGTAATCAGCCCCAGCATTTT.

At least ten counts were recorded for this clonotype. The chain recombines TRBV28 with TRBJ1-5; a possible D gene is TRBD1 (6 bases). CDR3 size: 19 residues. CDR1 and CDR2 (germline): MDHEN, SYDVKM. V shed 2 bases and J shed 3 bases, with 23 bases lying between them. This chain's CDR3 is CASSLPTGYDLGPNQPQHF. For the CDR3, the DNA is TGTGCCAGCAGTTTACCGACAGGTTATGATTTGGGACCCAATCAGCCCCAGCATTTT.

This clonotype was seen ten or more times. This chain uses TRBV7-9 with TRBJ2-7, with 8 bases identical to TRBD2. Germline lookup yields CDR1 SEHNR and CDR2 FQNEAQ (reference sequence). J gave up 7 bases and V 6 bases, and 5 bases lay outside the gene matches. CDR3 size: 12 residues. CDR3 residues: CASSPRGEEQYF. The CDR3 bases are TGTGCCAGCAGTCCGCGGGGGGAGGAGCAGTACTTC.

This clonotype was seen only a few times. The CDR3 coding sequence is TGTGCCAGCAGTTTATCGGTTTGGGGGACTAGCGGGAGGATTGAGCAGTTCTTC. Its protein is CASSLSVWGTSGRIEQFF. The chain combines TRBV27 with TRBJ2-1, with 15 bases fitting TRBD2. V was pared by 0 bases and J by 9 bases, with 9 bases of the junction left unmatched. This CDR3 comprises 18 residues. CDR1 and CDR2 (germline): MNHEY, SMNVEV (reference sequence).

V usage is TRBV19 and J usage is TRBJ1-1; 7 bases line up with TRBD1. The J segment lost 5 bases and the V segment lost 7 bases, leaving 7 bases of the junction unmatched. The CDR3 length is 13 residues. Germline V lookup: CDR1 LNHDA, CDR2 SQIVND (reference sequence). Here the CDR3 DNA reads TGTGCCAGTATCCAGGGGGTTGGGACTGAAGCTTTCTTT. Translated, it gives CASIQGVGTEAFF.

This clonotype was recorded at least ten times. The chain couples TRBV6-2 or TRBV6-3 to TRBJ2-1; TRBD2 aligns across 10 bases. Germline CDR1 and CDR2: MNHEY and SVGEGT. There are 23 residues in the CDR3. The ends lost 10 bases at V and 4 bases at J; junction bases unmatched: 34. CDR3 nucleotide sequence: TGTGCCACCCAATTTGTGTCTTTTCCGACTTTTGAAGCGGGAGGGCCCAGGTACAATGAGCAGTTCTTC. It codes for CATQFVSFPTFEAGGPRYNEQFF.

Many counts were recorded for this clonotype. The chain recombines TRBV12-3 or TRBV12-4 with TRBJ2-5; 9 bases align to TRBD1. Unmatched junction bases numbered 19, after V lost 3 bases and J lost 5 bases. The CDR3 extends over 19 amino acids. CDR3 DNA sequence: TGTGCCAGCAGTTTTTATTCCCACACGGGACAGGGCTTCGAGGAGACCCAGTACTTC. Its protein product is CASSFYSHTGQGFEETQYF.

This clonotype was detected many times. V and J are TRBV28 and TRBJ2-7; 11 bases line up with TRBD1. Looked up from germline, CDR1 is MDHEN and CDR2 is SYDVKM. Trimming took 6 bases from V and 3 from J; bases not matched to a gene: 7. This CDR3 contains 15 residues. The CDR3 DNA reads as TGTGCCAGCAGCCCCTCAGGGACAGGGGGCTACGAGCAGTACTTC. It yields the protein CASSPSGTGGYEQYF.

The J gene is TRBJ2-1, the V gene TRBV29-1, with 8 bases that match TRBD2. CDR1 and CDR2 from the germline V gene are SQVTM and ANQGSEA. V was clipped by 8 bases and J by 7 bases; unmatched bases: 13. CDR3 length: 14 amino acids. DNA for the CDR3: TGCAGCATTAGCGGGACTCTCGGTGGGAATGAGCAGTTCTTC. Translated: CSISGTLGGNEQFF.